A selection of T cell receptor beta chains follows, all from one sample in a study of cytomegalovirus exposure and HLA in healthy donors. The protocol was immunoSEQ multiplex PCR, while the TCRdb copy is restricted to in-frame clones and leaves out a portion. The sample has 150,000 to 200,000 clones, 65% to 85% seen once. The sample was PBMCs. The receptor source for this set is a woman aged 40 to 50 in good health and CMV-seropositive. Both conserved end residues are part of each CDR3. The D gene is left open where the match is weak. Clone size is given for some rows only: seen once, a few or many times, or a class if the clone is expanded.

V	D	size	J	DNA	CDR3
TRBV6-5	.	few	TRBJ1-4	TGTGCCAGCAGCGTACGGAGGGGCGCTGAAAAACTGTTTTTT	CASSVRRGAEKLFF
TRBV7-2	TRBD1	.	TRBJ1-2	TGTGCCAGCAGCTCGGGCCAACAGGGGAAGGGCTACACCTTC	CASSSGQQGKGYTF
TRBV7-9	.	.	TRBJ2-3	TGTGCCAGCAGCCCCGGGTCGGGTAGCACAGATACGCAGTATTTT	CASSPGSGSTDTQYF
TRBV5-1	TRBD2	.	TRBJ2-7	TGCGCCAGCAGTGAGGCGGGGGGGCAAAACGAGCAGTACTTC	CASSEAGGQNEQYF
TRBV19	TRBD1	.	TRBJ1-5	TGTGCCAGTGGTACAGGGGGCCCTTATAGCAATCAGCCCCAGCATTTT	CASGTGGPYSNQPQHF
TRBV2	.	.	TRBJ2-1	TGTGCCAGCAGAGACAGCCTCAGCTCCTACAATGAGCAGTTCTTC	CASRDSLSSYNEQFF
TRBV5-1	.	few	TRBJ2-1	TGCGCCAGCAGCTCCTCGGACTTGCGGGTACAGTTCTTC	CASSSSDLRVQFF
TRBV6-5	TRBD1	few	TRBJ1-1	TGTGCCAGCACCCGAAACGGACAGGGGAAGACTGAAGCTTTCTTT	CASTRNGQGKTEAFF
TRBV7-9	.	.	TRBJ2-1	TGTGCCAGCAGCTTATACGCCCAGCGGGCAAACAATGAGCAGTTCTTC	CASSLYAQRANNEQFF
TRBV28	.	once	TRBJ1-2	TGTGCCAGCAGTTTATCCGGCAGGGGCTATGGCTACACCTTC	CASSLSGRGYGYTF
TRBV19	TRBD1	.	TRBJ1-4	TGTGCCAGTAGTATCGGACAGGCAACTAATGAAAAACTGTTTTTT	CASSIGQATNEKLFF
TRBV7-9	.	few	TRBJ2-3	TGTGCCAGCAGCTTACGGTCTAGCAGCACAGATACGCAGTATTTT	CASSLRSSSTDTQYF
TRBV5-4	TRBD1	.	TRBJ2-6	TGTGCCAGCAGCTTGGCAGGGGGCCCATCCCTCTCTGGGGCCAACGTCCTGACTTTC	CASSLAGGPSLSGANVLTF
TRBV18	.	.	TRBJ2-2	TGTGCCAGCTCACGGCCCACAGGGTTTCCGAACACCGGGGAGCTGTTTTTT	CASSRPTGFPNTGELFF
TRBV10-1	TRBD2	.	TRBJ2-3	TGCGCCAGCAATGGGCGGGGGGGCCCATATTCCGCCGGGGATACGCAGTATTTT	CASNGRGGPYSAGDTQYF
TRBV6-5	TRBD2	few	TRBJ2-7	TGTGCCAGCAGTTACTCGATGAGGGGAGGGGCCTACGAGCAGTACTTC	CASSYSMRGGAYEQYF
TRBV2	TRBD2	.	TRBJ2-6	TGTGCCACCCCTAGCGGGGGGCCCCGCTCTGGGGCCAACGTCCTGACTTTC	CATPSGGPRSGANVLTF
TRBV19	.	.	TRBJ2-7	TGTGCCAGTAGTCCCAGGGGATCCTACGAGCAGTACTTC	CASSPRGSYEQYF
TRBV21-1	.	.	TRBJ2-7	TGTGCCAGCAGCAAAACATATGGGACAGGGAGGGCCTACGAGCAGTACTTC	CASSKTYGTGRAYEQYF
TRBV6-1	.	many	TRBJ1-5	TGTGCCAGCAGTCCCGAAGCGGGTACTATGCAGCCCCAGCATTTT	CASSPEAGTMQPQHF
TRBV5-1	.	.	TRBJ1-2	TGCGCCAGCAGCTTGGAGGGGACTAACTATGGCTACACCTTC	CASSLEGTNYGYTF
TRBV11-3	TRBD1	.	TRBJ1-2	TGTGCCAGCAGCTCTAGAGACAGGGCCACCTTC	CASSSRDRATF
TRBV6-6	TRBD1	once	TRBJ1-4	TGTGCCAGCAGTTCTGGACAGGCTGTCTATGAAAAACTGTTTTTT	CASSSGQAVYEKLFF
TRBV5-1	TRBD2	.	TRBJ2-2	TGCGCCAGCAGCCCCGAGGCGGGGGGTAATACCGGGGAGCTGTTTTTT	CASSPEAGGNTGELFF
TRBV7-2	TRBD1	.	TRBJ2-7	TGTGCCAGCAGCACCGGACAGGCCTCCTACGAGCAGTACTTC	CASSTGQASYEQYF
TRBV4-3	.	.	TRBJ1-3	TGCGCCAGCAGCCAAGGGGTGCAGGGTGGGAGAAACACCATATATTTT	CASSQGVQGGRNTIYF
TRBV9	.	.	TRBJ2-5	TGTGCCAGCAGCGTAGCGGGGGGCAGGGGAGAGACCCAGTACTTC	CASSVAGGRGETQYF
TRBV10-3	TRBD2	.	TRBJ2-3	TGTGCCATCAGTGCGGGAGGGTTCGGCACAGATACGCAGTATTTT	CAISAGGFGTDTQYF
TRBV2	.	few	TRBJ1-1	TGTGCCAGCAGCCTGGACAGGAACACTGAAGCTTTCTTT	CASSLDRNTEAFF
TRBV2	.	.	TRBJ2-7	TGTGCCAGCAGTAAGACAGTCTACGAGCAGTACTTC	CASSKTVYEQYF
TRBV2	.	.	TRBJ1-6	TGTGCCAGGATGTCCGGTACTGATTCACCCCTCCACTTT	CARMSGTDSPLHF
TRBV5-1	TRBD1	.	TRBJ1-1	TGCGCCAGCAGACTAGACAGGGGAAACACTGAAGCTTTCTTT	CASRLDRGNTEAFF
TRBV6-1	.	.	TRBJ1-1	TGTGCCAGCAGTGGCTCACAGGGGAACACTGAAGCTTTCTTT	CASSGSQGNTEAFF
TRBV5-6	TRBD1	.	TRBJ1-2	TGTGCCAGCAGCTTCACCCAGACAGGGGGGTTTGATGGCTACACCTTC	CASSFTQTGGFDGYTF